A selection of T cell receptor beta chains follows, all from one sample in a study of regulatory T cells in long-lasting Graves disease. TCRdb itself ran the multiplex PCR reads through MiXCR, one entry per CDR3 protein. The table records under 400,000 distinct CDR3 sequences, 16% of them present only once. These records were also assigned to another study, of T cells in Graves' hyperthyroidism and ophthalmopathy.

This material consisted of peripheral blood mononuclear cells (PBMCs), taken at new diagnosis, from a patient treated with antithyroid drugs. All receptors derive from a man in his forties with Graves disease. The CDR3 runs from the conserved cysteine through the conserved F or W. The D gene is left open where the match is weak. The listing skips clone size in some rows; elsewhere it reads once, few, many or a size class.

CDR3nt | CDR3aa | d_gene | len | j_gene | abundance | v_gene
TGTGCCACCAGTGATTCAGGGACTAGCAAAGAGACCCAGTACTTC | CATSDSGTSKETQYF | TRBD2 | 15 | TRBJ2-5 | many | TRBV24-1
TGCGCCAGTACAGACTCCTACGAGCAGTACTTC | CASTDSYEQYF | - | 11 | TRBJ2-7 | many | TRBV5-1
TGTGCCAGCTCAACGACAAGTTTCTACGAGCAGTACTTC | CASSTTSFYEQYF | - | 13 | TRBJ2-7 | - | TRBV18
TGTGCCAGCTCACCACCCGACGGAACCTACGAGCAGTACTTC | CASSPPDGTYEQYF | - | 14 | TRBJ2-7 | many | TRBV18
TGTGCCAGCAGTGAAGGCCACTCAGTCGCCAAAAACATTCAGTACTTC | CASSEGHSVAKNIQYF | - | 16 | TRBJ2-4 | few | TRBV6-1
TGTGCCAGCAGCTTACAACAGGAATCACCCCTCCACTTT | CASSLQQESPLHF | - | 13 | TRBJ1-6 | many | TRBV7-2
TGCAGTGCTAGAGATCGGTCCGGGGGGGCCGGGGAGACCCAGTACTTC | CSARDRSGGAGETQYF | TRBD2 | 16 | TRBJ2-5 | few | TRBV20-1
TGCAGCGTTCGGGGCAGGGCGAACACTGAAGCTTTCTTT | CSVRGRANTEAFF | - | 13 | TRBJ1-1 | many | TRBV29-1
TGTGCCAGCAGTGAAAGGGAGGGGCCCGTCAATCAGCCCCAGCATTTT | CASSEREGPVNQPQHF | - | 16 | TRBJ1-5 | - | TRBV6-1
TGTGCCAGCAGTGCTCAAGGAATAGCCTATCAGCCCCAGCATTTT | CASSAQGIAYQPQHF | - | 15 | TRBJ1-5 | many | TRBV2
TGTGCCAGCAGTTCCAGTACCCTTGAAGCTTTCTTT | CASSSSTLEAFF | - | 12 | TRBJ1-1 | - | TRBV27
TGTGCCACCAGTTCCAGCCAGGACGGGAACACTGAAGCTTTCTTT | CATSSSQDGNTEAFF | - | 15 | TRBJ1-1 | many | TRBV24-1
TGCAGCGTCGGGGACAGGGCTGTGGAACCCCAGCATTTT | CSVGDRAVEPQHF | TRBD1 | 13 | TRBJ1-5 | many | TRBV29-1
TGTGCCAGCAGTCTACCCCCCAGGTTCCGGGGCCTACGTGATGAGCAGTTCTTC | CASSLPPRFRGLRDEQFF | - | 18 | TRBJ2-1 | many | TRBV6-1
TGTGCCAGCAGCCGCCCGGGACAGGGATACGAGCAGTACTTC | CASSRPGQGYEQYF | TRBD1 | 14 | TRBJ2-7 | many | TRBV28
TGTGCCAGCAGCCCCATGGTGAGGAATCAGCCCCAGCATTTT | CASSPMVRNQPQHF | - | 14 | TRBJ1-5 | - | TRBV7-9
TGCGCCAGCAGCCCGGGGACAGATACTTATGGCTACACCTTC | CASSPGTDTYGYTF | TRBD1 | 14 | TRBJ1-2 | many | TRBV5-1
TGTGCCAGTAGTACCGGACGTAGCTCCTACAATGAGCAGTTCTTC | CASSTGRSSYNEQFF | - | 15 | TRBJ2-1 | - | TRBV19